The 32 T cell receptor beta chains reported below all come from one sample, sequenced in a study of immune characterization of retroperitoneal liposarcoma. Using its own MiXCR run on the PCR reads, TCRdb lists one record per CDR3 protein. Of more than 10,000 distinct CDR3 sequences listed, approximately 48% are singletons. Sequencing used tumor tissue. The receptors stem from a female donor with retroperitoneal liposarcoma.

The chain uses TRBV6-1 and TRBJ1-5; maybe TRBD1 (6 bases). Trimming pared 3 bases from V and 2 bases from J, leaving 23 bases between. CDR1 and CDR2 (germline): MNHNS, SASEGT. The CDR3 runs to 19 residues. CDR3 sequence reads: CASSEGGGASRVGNQPQHF. For the CDR3, the DNA is TGTGCCAGCAGTGAGGGGGGGGGCGCGAGTCGAGTCGGCAATCAGCCCCAGCATTTT.

The CDR3 reads CASSLARLAVGSSYNEQFF. For the CDR3, the DNA is TGTGCCAGCAGCTTAGCACGACTAGCGGTTGGTAGCTCCTACAATGAGCAGTTCTTC. V gene TRBV7-8 combines with J gene TRBJ2-1, with TRBD2 identical over 9 bases. Germline assignment: CDR1 SGHVS and CDR2 FQNEAQ. Trimming took 0 bases from V and 0 from J; bases not matched to a gene: 9. This CDR3 contains 19 residues.

Judged by abundance, this clonotype is medium-sized. V usage is TRBV7-2 and J usage is TRBJ2-7, with D possibly matching TRBD1 (6 bases). The V and J ends lost 2 bases and 0 bases respectively, with 17 bases between them. Per the germline V gene, CDR1 is SGHTA and CDR2 is FQGNSA. This CDR3 comprises 17 residues. The CDR3, as DNA: TGTGCCAGCAGCTTATTCGTGTCGACAGGCTACTCCTACGAGCAGTACTTC. It translates to CASSLFVSTGYSYEQYF.

The table lists this clonotype with many counts. This chain connects TRBV6-1 to TRBJ2-7; no firm D call. The V gene's germline CDR1 is MNHNS and CDR2 SASEGT. The CDR3 covers 11 residues. V lost 9 bases and J 0 bases, leaving 6 bases between the germline ends. CDR3 nucleotide sequence: TGTGCCAGTGGAAGCTCCTACGAGCAGTACTTC. Its translation: CASGSSYEQYF.

This clonotype is labeled as medium-sized. The rearrangement links TRBV6-1 to TRBJ2-7; maybe TRBD2 (6 bases). The CDR3 sequence is 13 residues long. Germline-derived CDR1 and CDR2 are MNHNS and SASEGT. Trimming removed 9 bases from V and 1 base from J, with 13 bases in between. The CDR3 DNA is TGTGCCAGTATCAGGGCGGGGTCCTACGAGCAGTACTTC. As protein: CASIRAGSYEQYF.

This clonotype was seen a handful of times. The chain combines TRBV6-1 with TRBJ2-1; 9 nucleotides agree with TRBD1. The germline V gene encodes CDR1 MNHNS and CDR2 SASEGT. The CDR3 has 16 amino acids. Trimming at V came to 6 bases and at J to 8 bases, leaving 14 bases not matched to a gene. CDR3 sequence: CASSSRRQGGGDEQFF. The CDR3 DNA reads as TGTGCCAGCAGCTCCAGAAGACAGGGGGGAGGGGATGAGCAGTTCTTC.

The rearrangement joins TRBV6-1 to TRBJ2-5, with a weak D call TRBD1 (6 bases). Germline CDR1 reads MNHNS; CDR2 reads SASEGT. V lost 5 bases and J 5 bases, leaving 9 bases between the germline ends. The length of the CDR3 is 12 residues. DNA for the CDR3: TGTGCCAGCAGTTGGGACACCGAGACCCAGTACTTC. Residues: CASSWDTETQYF.

This clonotype has only one observation. J is TRBJ2-1 and V is TRBV7-2; 16 nucleotides line up with TRBD2. This CDR3 has 15 amino acids. Per germline, CDR1 SGHTA and CDR2 FQGNSA. Germline trimming cut 6 bases from V and 12 bases from J; bases unmatched to any gene: 8. CDR3 bases: TGTGCCAGCAGATCGGGACTAGCGGGGGGGGAGGGGCAGTTCTTC. It codes for CASRSGLAGGEGQFF. Variable domain in full (rest from reference TRBV7-2 and TRBJ2-1): GAGVSQSPSNKVTEKGKDVELRCDPISGHTALYWYRQSLGQGLEFLIYFQGNSAPDKSGLPSDRFSAERTGGSVSTLTIQRTQQEDSAVYLCASRSGLAGGEGQFFGPGTRLTVL.

The chain couples TRBV27 to TRBJ2-1; 9 bases fit TRBD2. The better agreement between TRBJ2-7 and the DNA end casts doubt on the J call. CDR1 is MNHEY and CDR2 is SMNVEV in the germline V gene (reference sequence). CDR3 length: 15 amino acids. CDR3 amino acids: CASSLVSGGLQEQYF. The CDR3 coding sequence is TGTGCCAGCAGTTTAGTTAGCGGGGGCCTCCAGGAGCAGTACTTC.

The chain is built from TRBV6-2 or TRBV6-3 and TRBJ2-1, with TRBD2 matching 10 bases. This CDR3 region has 12 residues. V shed 7 bases, J shed 12 bases, and the junction held 6 bases outside the gene matches. Germline values: CDR1 MNHEY, CDR2 SVGEGT. The CDR3, as DNA: TGTGCCAGCACCAAGCGGGAGGGCGGGCAGTTCTTC. It codes for CASTKREGGQFF.

The chain employs TRBV10-1 and TRBJ2-4; 13 bases are shared with TRBD2. The J call may not be correct, given that the DNA end is closer to TRBJ2-1. The germline V gene encodes CDR1 WNHNN and CDR2 SYGVQD (reference sequence). The length of the CDR3 is 16 residues. The CDR3 DNA follows: TGCGCCAGCAGCGCCCTTACTAGCGGGAGGGCCGATGAGCAGTTCTTC. This codes for CASSALTSGRADEQFF.

V is TRBV12-3 or TRBV12-4 and J is TRBJ2-7, with TRBD2 as a possible D gene (5 bases). The CDR3 length is 12 residues. Trimming cost V 1 base and J 7 bases, with 8 bases left between them. The CDR3 coding sequence is TGTGCCAGCAGTTTAGTGCCGGGGGAGCAGTACTTC. Translation: CASSLVPGEQYF.

The chain uses TRBV6-5 and TRBJ2-2; possible D gene TRBD2, 7 bases. Germline assignment: CDR1 MNHEY and CDR2 SVGAGI. The CDR3 is made up of 15 amino acids. Trimming removed 6 bases from V and 5 bases from J, with 16 bases in between. The CDR3 DNA reads TGTGCCAGCAGCCCCCGGGGAGGGGGAACCGGGGAGCTGTTTTTT. Amino acid sequence: CASSPRGGGTGELFF.

The rearrangement links TRBV7-3 to TRBJ1-2; D remains unclear. CDR1 is SGHTA, CDR2 FQGTGA, per germline. The V end was cut by 2 bases, the J end by 4 bases, with 8 bases between. The CDR3 contains 13 residues. The CDR3 sequence: CASSLEEGYGYTF. CDR3 bases: TGTGCCAGCAGCTTAGAAGAGGGCTATGGCTACACCTTC.

Here the CDR3 reads CASSYWGLAGVHEQYF. The CDR3 bases are TGTGCCAGCAGTTACTGGGGACTAGCGGGAGTCCACGAGCAGTACTTC. The J gene is TRBJ2-1, the V gene TRBV6-6; 14 positions agree with TRBD2. The end of the DNA aligns better with TRBJ2-7, so the J call may be wrong. There are 16 residues in the CDR3. Germline loops: CDR1 MNHNY, CDR2 SVGAGI (reference sequence).

V usage is TRBV10-3 and J usage is TRBJ2-1; tentative D call: TRBD1 (6 bases). The tail of the sequence fits TRBJ2-5 better, so the J call may be wrong. The CDR3 consists of 15 residues. CDR1 is ENHRY, CDR2 SYGVKD, per germline. The chain's CDR3 is CAIRAYGQPQETQYF. The CDR3 DNA sequence: TGTGCCATCAGGGCTTATGGACAGCCTCAAGAGACCCAGTACTTC.

This clonotype is labeled as medium-sized. V is TRBV7-2 and J is TRBJ2-5; 8 nucleotides match TRBD1. The CDR3 is 15 residues long. Germline V lookup: CDR1 SGHTA, CDR2 FQGNSA. V was pared by 2 bases and J by 2 bases, with 4 bases of the junction left unmatched. The CDR3 spells CASSLRTGNQETQYF. The CDR3 region has the DNA TGTGCCAGCAGCTTAAGGACAGGGAATCAAGAGACCCAGTACTTC.

This sequence joins TRBV10-2 and TRBJ2-2; TRBD2 aligns across 12 bases. CDR3 length equals 14 residues. Germline V gene lookup returns CDR1 WSHSY and CDR2 SAAADI. V gave up 6 bases and J gave up 7 bases; unmatched junction bases: 3. CDR3 DNA: TGCGCCAGCAGGACTAGCGGGAGTAGCGGGGAGCTGTTTTTT. It encodes CASRTSGSSGELFF.

In this sample, this clonotype turned up many times. The chain couples TRBV6-1 to TRBJ2-1, with TRBD2 as a possible D gene (6 bases). Trimming took off 7 bases at V and 1 base at J, with 11 bases between the two ends. Germline-derived CDR1 and CDR2 are MNHNS and SASEGT. CDR3 length: 14 amino acids. The DNA of the CDR3 is TGTGCCAGCATAATAGGGACTTCCTACAATGAGCAGTTCTTC. Its translation: CASIIGTSYNEQFF.

This chain connects TRBV12-3 or TRBV12-4 to TRBJ2-1; D remains unclear. The better agreement between TRBJ2-5 and the DNA end casts doubt on the J call. CDR3 length equals 14 residues. CDR3 DNA sequence: TGTGCCAGCAGTTTTTGGTGTAGTGAAGAGACCCAGTACTTC. Amino acids: CASSFWCSEETQYF.

This clonotype is labeled large. The CDR3 sequence: CASSLAPQDTQYF. DNA of the CDR3: TGTGCCAGCAGCTTAGCTCCACAGGATACGCAGTATTTT. The chain links TRBV7-2 to TRBJ2-3; no firm D call. Trimming removed 0 bases from V and 6 bases from J, with 7 bases in between. Germline loops: CDR1 SGHTA, CDR2 FQGNSA. This CDR3 has 13 residues.

The rearrangement joins TRBV7-9 to TRBJ2-2, with 8 bases identical to TRBD1. V lost 5 bases, J lost 6 bases, and 8 bases stayed unmatched. This CDR3 has 15 amino acids. Germline CDR1 SEHNR, CDR2 FQNEAQ (reference sequence). CDR3 DNA sequence: TGTGCCAGCAGCGCCCGACAGGGGATGGCCGGGGAGCTGTTTTTT. This encodes CASSARQGMAGELFF.

To note about this clonotype: As the CDR3 is not closed by the conserved phenylalanine or tryptophan, this likely results from a read error. This chain connects TRBV7-2 to TRBJ2-5, with TRBD2 matching 7 bases. CDR3 length: 16 amino acids. The germline V gene has CDR1 SGHTA and CDR2 FQGNSA. The V gene end was trimmed by 1 base and the J gene end by 2 bases; junction bases not matched to a gene: 7. The CDR3 sequence is CASSLGGSGSQETQYS. Written as DNA, the CDR3 is TGTGCCAGCAGCTTAGGTGGTAGCGGGTCTCAAGAGACCCAGTACTCA.

There are a few counts of this clonotype. Here the CDR3 omits its conserved ending phenylalanine or tryptophan, so a read error is the likely source. Because the CDR3's place on the DNA is in doubt, the DNA is left out and the CDR3 is given as listed by TCRdb. The V and J genes are TRBV6-1 and TRBJ2-3. The CDR3 is 11 residues long, counting both termini. Looked up from germline, CDR1 is MNHNS and CDR2 is SASEGT. The CDR3 protein is CGPHWKKKNCL.

This chain connects TRBV6-1 to TRBJ2-3, with D perhaps being TRBD1 or TRBD2 (6 bases each). The germline V gene encodes CDR1 MNHNS and CDR2 SASEGT. V was cut by 2 bases and J by 2 bases, with 11 bases left in between. The CDR3 spans 15 residues. The CDR3 spells CASSESGALTDTQYF. The CDR3 nucleotides read TGTGCCAGCAGTGAATCGGGGGCCCTCACAGATACGCAGTATTTT.

This clonotype is labeled medium-sized. The rearrangement links TRBV7-2 to TRBJ2-1; the match to TRBD2 covers 10 bases. Judging by the DNA end, TRBJ2-7 fits better; the J call may be wrong. CDR1 is SGHTA, CDR2 FQGNSA, per germline. There are 15 residues in the CDR3. Here the CDR3 DNA reads TGTGCCAGCAGCCGGACTAGCGGCGCCTACAATGAGCAGTACTTC. Residues: CASSRTSGAYNEQYF.

Remarks on this clonotype: A read error may be the cause here, since a much bigger clone is one base away. This is likely a read error, given that the CDR3 carries no conserved phenylalanine or tryptophan at its end. The chain recombines TRBV6-6 with TRBJ2-7; D is possibly TRBD2 (7 bases). Germline loops: CDR1 MNHNY, CDR2 SVGAGI (reference sequence). The V end lost 5 bases, the J end lost 3 bases, and 17 bases lay between the germline ends. The CDR3 is 15 amino acids. In DNA form, the CDR3 reads TGTGCCAGCAGTGCCCGGGGAGGGGGTTACTACGAGCAGTACTTA. It specifies CASSARGGGYYEQYL.

Concerning this clonotype: Given a much more abundant clone one base away, this may be a read error. V usage is TRBV27 and J usage is TRBJ2-1; D uncertain. Germline lookup yields CDR1 MNHEY and CDR2 SMNVEV (reference sequence). The CDR3 runs to 14 residues. DNA for the CDR3: TGTGCCAGCAGAACCGTGAGCTCCCACAATGAGCAGTTCTTC. It is translated as CASRTVSSHNEQFF.

Sample share makes this clonotype medium-sized. V usage is TRBV12-3 or TRBV12-4 and J usage is TRBJ2-1; perhaps TRBD2 as D (6 bases). The DNA end favors TRBJ2-7, so the J call may be wrong. CDR3 length: 16 amino acids. The CDR3 bases are TGTGCCAGCAGTAGCTTTAGCGGCCTCTCCTACAATGAGCAGTACTTC. This gives the protein CASSSFSGLSYNEQYF.

This clonotype was seen at least ten times. The chain is built from TRBV6-5 and TRBJ2-1; D could derive from TRBD1 or TRBD2 (6 bases each). The CDR3 consists of 16 residues. Germline-derived CDR1 and CDR2 are MNHEY and SVGAGI. The V end was cut by 2 bases, the J end by 5 bases, with 16 bases between. In DNA form, the CDR3 reads TGTGCCAGCAGTTACACGGGGGCAACAGTACACAATGAGCAGTTCTTC. This codes for CASSYTGATVHNEQFF.

This clonotype was observed at least ten times. This clone may be a read error of a much larger clone one base away. The CDR3 DNA follows: TGTGCCAGCGTCTGGACAGGACGAGAGACCCAGTTCTTC. Translation gives CASVWTGRETQFF. This chain joins TRBV6-1 and TRBJ2-1; 7 nucleotides align to TRBD1. The CDR3 spans 13 residues. Trimming cost V 8 bases and J 13 bases; bases outside gene matches: 14. Germline loops: CDR1 MNHNS, CDR2 SASEGT.

Only one count was recorded for this clonotype. The CDR3 does not end in the conserved phenylalanine or tryptophan, so this is likely a read error. The genes are TRBV6-1 and TRBJ1-6; TRBD1 might be the D (5 bases). The V and J ends lost 0 bases and 9 bases respectively, with 12 bases between them. CDR3 length: 15 residues. Germline values: CDR1 MNHNS, CDR2 SASEGT. The CDR3 DNA reads as TGTGCCAGCAGTGAAGCTCCGGCCGGGGGTTCACCCCTCCACTGT. This codes for CASSEAPAGGSPLHC.